One and the same sample provided the 18 T cell receptor beta chains below, sequenced in a study of T-cell reconstitution after alpha-beta-depleted transplantation in children. TCRbeta library construction was performed incorporating unique molecular identifiers. TCRdb independently ran MiXCR on the PCR reads; one entry per CDR3 protein. The sample lists about 110,000 distinct CDR3 sequences, about 9.4% occurring once. This specimen consisted of PBMCs from the stem cell graft donor, obtained from the stem cell graft. These receptors all come from a human donor who donated a stem cell graft to a child with acute lymphoblastic leukemia.

As regards this clonotype: A single base separates this from a much larger clone, so it may be a read error. The chain links TRBV7-8 to TRBJ2-1; D not certain. Between the trimmed V and J ends, which lost 8 bases and 15 bases, there was a span of 20 bases. The CDR3 consists of 12 residues. The germline V gene encodes CDR1 SGHVS and CDR2 FQNEAQ. The CDR3 nucleotides read TGTGCCAGCGGCCCCGGGCACTCCACGGGGTTCTTC. Encoded protein: CASGPGHSTGFF.

Ten or more counts support this clonotype. The V call is TRBV19, the J call TRBJ1-5; TRBD1 might be the D (5 bases). Trimming shortened V by 0 bases and J by 3 bases, and 9 bases separated the two germline ends. CDR3 size: 15 residues. Germline loops: CDR1 LNHDA, CDR2 SQIVND (reference sequence). This CDR3 is CASSIEARANQPQHF. The CDR3 bases are TGTGCCAGTAGTATAGAGGCCAGGGCCAATCAGCCCCAGCATTTT.

This clonotype appeared many times. The gene calls are TRBV5-1 and TRBJ2-3, with a possible D match to TRBD2 (5 bases). V shed 0 bases and J shed 8 bases, with 10 bases lying between them. Germline CDR1 reads SGHRS; CDR2 reads YFSETQ. CDR3 length: 13 amino acids. The CDR3 loop reads CASSLEGAGTQYF. CDR3 nucleotides: TGCGCCAGCAGCTTGGAGGGAGCAGGTACGCAGTATTTT.

The sample holds many counts of this clonotype. The CDR3 is CASSPSRRRSNTEAFF. In nucleotides, the CDR3 is TGTGCCAGCAGCCCCTCCCGACGTAGGTCAAACACTGAAGCTTTCTTT. The chain couples TRBV4-2 to TRBJ1-1; the D is unclear. CDR1 and CDR2 from the germline V gene are LGHNA and YNFKEQ. The CDR3 is 16 residues long. Trimming shortened V by 4 bases and J by 2 bases, and 17 bases separated the two germline ends.

In this sample, this clonotype turned up many times. The genes are TRBV6-5 and TRBJ1-2; D might be TRBD1 (6 bases). This CDR3 has 13 residues. Germline V gives CDR1 MNHEY, CDR2 SVGAGI. V was trimmed by 4 bases and J by 7 bases, leaving 13 bases between them. The CDR3 DNA reads TGTGCCAGCAGTTCGGGGGGCTCCAGTGGCTACACCTTC. This sequence encodes CASSSGGSSGYTF.

Ten or more counts support this clonotype. The V gene is TRBV4-3, the J gene TRBJ1-4; TRBD1 might be the D (6 bases). The CDR3 totals 16 residues. Trimming shortened V by 3 bases and J by 6 bases, and 17 bases separated the two germline ends. The germline CDR1 and CDR2 sequences are LGHNA and YSLEER. CDR3 amino acids: CASSHRLDRRYEKLFF. The CDR3 nucleotides are TGCGCCAGCAGCCATCGACTCGACAGGCGATATGAAAAACTGTTTTTT.

This clonotype has a count of ten or more. V gene TRBV11-2 combines with J gene TRBJ1-1; no firm D call. The CDR3 is 14 residues long. CDR1 SGHAT and CDR2 FQNNGV come from the germline V gene. Trimming removed 1 base from V and 4 bases from J, with 10 bases in between. The CDR3 is CASSLGVAGTEAFF. Here the CDR3 DNA reads TGTGCCAGCAGCTTAGGGGTTGCAGGCACTGAAGCTTTCTTT. Full variable domain (missing parts from reference TRBV11-2 and TRBJ1-1): EAGVAQSPRYKIIEKRQSVAFWCNPISGHATLYWYQQILGQGPKLLIQFQNNGVVDDSQLPKDRFSAERLKGVDSTLKIQPAKLEDSAVYLCASSLGVAGTEAFFGQGTRLTVV.

This clonotype was detected only a few times. This chain uses TRBV10-3 with TRBJ1-2; D possibly corresponds to TRBD1 (6 bases). The germline CDR1 and CDR2 sequences are ENHRY and SYGVKD. CDR3 length: 14 residues. Trimming stripped 1 base from V and 4 bases from J, with 10 bases between. The CDR3 loop is CAISEFTGIYGYTF. The CDR3 DNA sequence: TGTGCCATCAGTGAGTTTACAGGGATCTATGGCTACACCTTC.

A note on this clonotype: A read error may produce the germline difference seen at one junction end. The chain uses TRBV19 and TRBJ2-7; tentative D call: TRBD2 (5 bases). CDR3 length: 12 residues. Looked up from germline, CDR1 is LNHDA and CDR2 is SQIVND (reference sequence). This CDR3 is CASRGIDYEKYF. DNA for the CDR3: TGTGCCAGTCGAGGGATCGATTACGAGAAGTACTTC.

The count of this clonotype is one. The J gene is TRBJ2-1, the V gene TRBV29-1; 11 bases line up with TRBD2. The germline V gene has CDR1 SQVTM and CDR2 ANQGSEA. V lost 7 bases to trimming and J lost 9 bases; unmatched junction nucleotides: 11. This CDR3 has 14 residues. The CDR3 protein is CSAALAGGSGEQFF. In nucleotides, the CDR3 is TGCAGCGCCGCCCTAGCGGGAGGTAGCGGTGAGCAGTTCTTC.

Comments on this clonotype: A single base separates this from a much larger clone, so it may be a read error. This chain uses TRBV20-1 with TRBJ2-4; D gene unclear. The CDR3 is made up of 15 amino acids. Germline lookup yields CDR1 DFQATT and CDR2 SNEGSKA (reference sequence). This CDR3 reads CRARDGGQAKNIQYF. CDR3 sequence (DNA): TGCAGAGCTAGAGACGGTGGGCAGGCCAAAAACATTCAGTACTTC.

This chain connects TRBV28 to TRBJ2-7; tentatively, D is TRBD1 (6 bases). Germline V gives CDR1 MDHEN, CDR2 SYDVKM. Trimming took 1 base from V and 1 from J, leaving 11 bases between them. This CDR3 is 15 amino acids long. The CDR3 coding sequence is TGTGCCAGCAGTTTATTTGGGGGCAGGTCCTACGAGCAGTACTTC. Residues: CASSLFGGRSYEQYF. Filled out from reference TRBV28 and TRBJ2-7, the complete variable domain reads DVKVTQSSRYLVKRTGEKVFLECVQDMDHENMFWYRQDPGLGLRLIYFSYDVKMKEKGDIPEGYSVSREKKERFSLILESASTNQTSMYLCASSLFGGRSYEQYFGPGTRLTVT.

This clonotype was counted ten times or more. The genes are TRBV10-3 and TRBJ2-7, with 8 bases identical to TRBD2. The V and J ends lost 0 bases and 5 bases, in that order; junction bases with no gene match: 3. CDR1 ENHRY and CDR2 SYGVKD come from the germline V gene. There are 14 residues in the CDR3. CDR3 sequence reads: CAISESAGGNEQYF. For the CDR3, the DNA is TGTGCCATCAGTGAGTCGGCGGGAGGAAACGAGCAGTACTTC.

In its sample, this clonotype was seen many times. Written as DNA, the CDR3 is TGTGCCAGCAGCTATACCTCTTCCGGAGGGGGGAGCACAGATACGCAGTATTTT. Translating it yields CASSYTSSGGGSTDTQYF. The chain carries TRBV7-2 and TRBJ2-3; D is perhaps TRBD1 or TRBD2 (6 bases each). This CDR3 comprises 18 residues. From germline, CDR1 is SGHTA and CDR2 FQGNSA. V gave up 4 bases and J gave up 0 bases, with 20 bases separating them.

Ten or more counts support this clonotype. The CDR3 nucleotides are TGTGCCTTCTCGGACACCCTCTACAATGAGCAGTTCTTC. Protein: CAFSDTLYNEQFF. V gene TRBV10-3 combines with J gene TRBJ2-1, with D possibly being TRBD1 (5 bases). The germline gives CDR1 ENHRY, CDR2 SYGVKD. CDR3 length equals 13 residues. Trimming left V 11 bases short and J 3 bases short, with 14 bases between.

This clonotype occurred many times. The chain links TRBV7-9 to TRBJ2-7, with TRBD1 matching over 9 bases. The CDR3 totals 14 residues. CDR1 is SEHNR, CDR2 FQNEAQ, per germline (reference sequence). The J segment lost 5 bases and the V segment lost 6 bases, leaving 8 bases of the junction unmatched. The CDR3 DNA reads as TGTGCCAGCAGTACCGGGACAGGGTCCCACGAGCAGTACTTC. This codes for CASSTGTGSHEQYF.

This clonotype was detected ten times or more. The gene calls are TRBV20-1 and TRBJ2-2; possibly TRBD1 for D (7 bases). Germline V gene lookup returns CDR1 DFQATT and CDR2 SNEGSKA (reference sequence). V shed 6 bases and J shed 7 bases, with 18 bases lying between them. The CDR3 has 14 amino acids. The CDR3 region has the DNA TGCAGTGCGAGACAGGGAATGGAGGGCGGGGAGCTGTTTTTT. Translation gives CSARQGMEGGELFF.

The V and J genes are TRBV20-1 and TRBJ2-7, with 8 bases fitting TRBD1. Per the germline V gene, CDR1 is DFQATT and CDR2 is SNEGSKA (reference sequence). This CDR3 comprises 15 residues. Trimming cost V 1 base and J 3 bases; bases outside gene matches: 8. CDR3 region: CSARADRGSDYEQYF. The CDR3 nucleotides are TGCAGTGCTAGAGCAGACAGGGGATCGGACTACGAGCAGTACTTC.